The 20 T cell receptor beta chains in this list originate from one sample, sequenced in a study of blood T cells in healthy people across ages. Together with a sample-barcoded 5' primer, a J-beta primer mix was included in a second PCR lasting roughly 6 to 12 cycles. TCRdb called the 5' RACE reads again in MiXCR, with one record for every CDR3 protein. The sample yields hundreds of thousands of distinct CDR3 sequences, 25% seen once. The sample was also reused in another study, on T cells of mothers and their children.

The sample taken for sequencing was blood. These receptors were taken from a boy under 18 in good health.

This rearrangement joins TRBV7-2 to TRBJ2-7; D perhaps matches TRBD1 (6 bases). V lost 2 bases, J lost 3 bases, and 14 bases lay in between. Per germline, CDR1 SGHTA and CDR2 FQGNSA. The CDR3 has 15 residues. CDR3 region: CASSLSTGQNYEQYF. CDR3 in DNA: TGTGCCAGCAGCTTATCGACCGGACAGAACTACGAGCAGTACTTC.

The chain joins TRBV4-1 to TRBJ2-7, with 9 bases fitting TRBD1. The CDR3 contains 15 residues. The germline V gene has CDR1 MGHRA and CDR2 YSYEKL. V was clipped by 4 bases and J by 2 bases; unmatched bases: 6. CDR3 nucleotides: TGCGCCAGCAGCCTAGGGACAGGGATTACCTACGAGCAGTACTTC. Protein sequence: CASSLGTGITYEQYF.

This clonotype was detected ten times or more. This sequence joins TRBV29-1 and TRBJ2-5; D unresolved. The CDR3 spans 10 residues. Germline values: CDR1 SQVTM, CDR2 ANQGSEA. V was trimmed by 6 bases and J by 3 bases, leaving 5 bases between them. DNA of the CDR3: TGCAGCGTCAAGGAAGAGACCCAGTACTTC. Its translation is CSVKEETQYF.

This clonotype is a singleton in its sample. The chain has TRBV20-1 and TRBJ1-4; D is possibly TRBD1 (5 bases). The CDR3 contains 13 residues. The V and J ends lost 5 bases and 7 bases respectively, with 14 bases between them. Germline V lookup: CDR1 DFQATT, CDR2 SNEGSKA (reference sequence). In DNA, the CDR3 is TGCAGTGCTTGGCAGGGTGGGAGTGAAAAACTGTTTTTT. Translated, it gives CSAWQGGSEKLFF.

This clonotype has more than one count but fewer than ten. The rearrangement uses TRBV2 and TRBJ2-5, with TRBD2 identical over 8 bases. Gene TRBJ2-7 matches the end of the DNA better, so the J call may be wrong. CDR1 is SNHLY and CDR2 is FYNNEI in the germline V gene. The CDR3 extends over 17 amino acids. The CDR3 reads CASSESMRLATSYEQYF. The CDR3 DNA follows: TGTGCCAGCAGTGAATCGATGCGACTAGCGACCTCCTACGAGCAGTACTTC.

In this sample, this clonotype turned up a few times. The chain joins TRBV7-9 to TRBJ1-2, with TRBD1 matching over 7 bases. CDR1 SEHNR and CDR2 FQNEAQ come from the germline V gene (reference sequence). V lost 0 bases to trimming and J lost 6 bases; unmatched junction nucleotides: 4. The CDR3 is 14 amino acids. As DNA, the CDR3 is TGTGCCAGCAGCTTAGCAGGGGGCCGGGATGGCTACACCTTC. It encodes CASSLAGGRDGYTF.

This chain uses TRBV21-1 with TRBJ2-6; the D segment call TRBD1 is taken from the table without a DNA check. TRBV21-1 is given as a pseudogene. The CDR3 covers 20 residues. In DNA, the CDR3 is TGTGCCAGCAGCAATGGCCCGGGACAGGGGAAACCTCCTGGGGCCAACGTCCTGACTTTC. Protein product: CASSNGPGQGKPPGANVLTF.

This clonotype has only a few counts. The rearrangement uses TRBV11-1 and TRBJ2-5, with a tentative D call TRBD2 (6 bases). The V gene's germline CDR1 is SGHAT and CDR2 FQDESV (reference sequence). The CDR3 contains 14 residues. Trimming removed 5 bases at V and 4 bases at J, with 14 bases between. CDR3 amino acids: CASSISSGVETQYF. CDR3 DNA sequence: TGTGCCAGCAGCATCTCATCGGGAGTAGAGACCCAGTACTTC.

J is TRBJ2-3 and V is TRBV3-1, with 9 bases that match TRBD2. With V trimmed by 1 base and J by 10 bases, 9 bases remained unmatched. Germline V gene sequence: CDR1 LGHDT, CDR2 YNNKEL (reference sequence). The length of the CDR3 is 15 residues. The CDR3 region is CASSQGPSGRHPQYF. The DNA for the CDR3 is TGTGCCAGCAGCCAAGGCCCCAGCGGGAGGCATCCGCAGTATTTT.

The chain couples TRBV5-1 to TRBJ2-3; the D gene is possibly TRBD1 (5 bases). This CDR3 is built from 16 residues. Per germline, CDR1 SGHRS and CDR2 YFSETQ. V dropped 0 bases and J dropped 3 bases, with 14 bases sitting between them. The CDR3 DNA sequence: TGCGCCAGCAGCTTGGGGGGCGGTATTGGAACAGATACGCAGTATTTT. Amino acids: CASSLGGGIGTDTQYF.

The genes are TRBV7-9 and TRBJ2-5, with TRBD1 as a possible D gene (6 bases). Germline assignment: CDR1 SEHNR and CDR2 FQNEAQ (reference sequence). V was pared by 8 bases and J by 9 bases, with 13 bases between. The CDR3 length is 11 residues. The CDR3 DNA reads TGTGCCAGCGCCCTGGGGGCGGCCCAGTACTTC. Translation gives CASALGAAQYF.

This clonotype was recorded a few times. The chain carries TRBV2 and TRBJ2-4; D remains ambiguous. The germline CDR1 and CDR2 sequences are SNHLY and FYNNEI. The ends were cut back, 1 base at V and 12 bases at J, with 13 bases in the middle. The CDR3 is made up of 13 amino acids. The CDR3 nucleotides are TGTGCCAGCAGTGAAGAAGTCGGAGTCGCTCAGTACTTC. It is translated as CASSEEVGVAQYF.

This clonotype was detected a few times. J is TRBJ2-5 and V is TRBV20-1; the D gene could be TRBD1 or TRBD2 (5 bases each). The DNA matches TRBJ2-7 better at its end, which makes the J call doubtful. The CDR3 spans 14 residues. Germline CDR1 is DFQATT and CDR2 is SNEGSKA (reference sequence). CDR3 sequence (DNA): TGCAGTGCTAGAGATCCGGGACCAGGTTACGAGCAGTACTTC. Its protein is CSARDPGPGYEQYF.

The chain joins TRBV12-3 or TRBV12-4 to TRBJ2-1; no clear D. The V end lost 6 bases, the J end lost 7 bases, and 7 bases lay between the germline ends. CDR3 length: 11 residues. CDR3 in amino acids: CASSQKNEQFF. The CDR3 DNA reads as TGTGCCAGCAGCCAAAAGAATGAGCAGTTCTTC.

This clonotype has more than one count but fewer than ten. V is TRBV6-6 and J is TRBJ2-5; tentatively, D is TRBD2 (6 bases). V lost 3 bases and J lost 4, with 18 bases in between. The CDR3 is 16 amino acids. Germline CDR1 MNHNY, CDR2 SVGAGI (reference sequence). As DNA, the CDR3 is TGTGCCAGCAGTTATGTCCTAGGCGGGGTATCAGAGACCCAGTACTTC. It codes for CASSYVLGGVSETQYF.

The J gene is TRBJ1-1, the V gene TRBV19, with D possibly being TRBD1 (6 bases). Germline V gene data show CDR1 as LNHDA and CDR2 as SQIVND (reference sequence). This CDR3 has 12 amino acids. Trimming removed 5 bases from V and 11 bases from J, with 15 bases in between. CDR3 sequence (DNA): TGTGCCAGTAGTTTCCGAGGGGACACGGCTTTCTTT. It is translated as CASSFRGDTAFF. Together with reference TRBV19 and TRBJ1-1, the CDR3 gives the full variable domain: DGGITQSPKYLFRKEGQNVTLSCEQNLNHDAMYWYRQDPGQGLRLIYYSQIVNDFQKGDIAEGYSVSREKKESFPLTVTSAQKNPTAFYLCASSFRGDTAFFGQGTRLTVV.

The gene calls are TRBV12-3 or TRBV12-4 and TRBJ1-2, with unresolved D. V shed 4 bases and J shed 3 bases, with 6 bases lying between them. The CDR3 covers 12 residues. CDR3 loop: CASSSGYYGYTF. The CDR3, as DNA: TGTGCCAGCAGTTCAGGATACTATGGCTACACCTTC.

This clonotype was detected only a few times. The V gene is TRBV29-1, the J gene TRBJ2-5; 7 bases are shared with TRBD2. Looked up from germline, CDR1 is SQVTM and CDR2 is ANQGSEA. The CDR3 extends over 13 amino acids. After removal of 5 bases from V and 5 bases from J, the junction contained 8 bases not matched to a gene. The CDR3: CSVTGGGVETQYF. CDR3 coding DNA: TGCAGCGTTACCGGCGGGGGTGTGGAGACCCAGTACTTC.

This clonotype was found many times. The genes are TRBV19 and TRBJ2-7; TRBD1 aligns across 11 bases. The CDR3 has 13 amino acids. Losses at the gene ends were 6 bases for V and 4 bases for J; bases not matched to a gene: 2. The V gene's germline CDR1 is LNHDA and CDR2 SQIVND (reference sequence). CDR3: CASSRDRGYEQYF. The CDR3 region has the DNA TGTGCCAGTAGCCGGGACAGGGGGTACGAGCAGTACTTC.

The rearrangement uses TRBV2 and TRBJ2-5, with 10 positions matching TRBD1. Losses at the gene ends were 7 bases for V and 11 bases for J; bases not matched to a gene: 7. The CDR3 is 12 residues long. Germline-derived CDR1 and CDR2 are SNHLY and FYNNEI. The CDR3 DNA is TGTGCCAGCAAAAGACAGGGGGCGGAACAGTACTTC. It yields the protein CASKRQGAEQYF.